This T cell receptor beta chain is drawn from a study of beta chain features in type 1 diabetes (dated by TCRdb to the late 2010s). Regarding the research as a whole: No differences in mean age, gender distribution, total cell number or subset yield were found between patients and healthy donors. Naive and central memory subsets were obtained from all 30 or so donors, but regulatory and stem cell-like memory subsets were isolated from only 8 patients and roughly 8 healthy donors. A total of roughly 100 million sorted cells were examined across all samples, and a strong correlation was observed between cell number per subset and RNA yield. The study compared TCRB repertoires of sorted circulating CD4+ T cell subsets between recently diagnosed type 1 diabetes patients and matched healthy donors. The study at large found these results: Because cDNA was sequenced instead of genomic DNA, activated cells with high expression could be over-represented, although the groups did not differ in activation or CD3 levels. Because the HLA sub-analyses included only small numbers of individuals, any influence of HLA type on TCRB rearrangement was left unresolved. A moderate but significant shortening of TCRB CDR3 length was observed in type 1 diabetes patients in all four CD4+ subsets. Naive, central memory and regulatory TCRB repertoires appeared to be more similar among patients than among healthy donors. Fewer insertions and more nucleotide deletions at VDJ recombination sites were observed in patients with type 1 diabetes, implying thymic rearrangement abnormalities. PCR might favor shorter templates, but patient and control samples were amplified and corrected together, so any skew would affect both groups equally.

The High Capacity cDNA Reverse Transcription Kit was used to reverse transcribe all of the isolated RNA, meaning that expressed TCRB transcripts were what got sequenced. Deep immunoSEQ sequencing was performed on naive, central memory and regulatory T cell samples, with an average of roughly 3.6 million total reads per sample. After sorted cells were lysed in RLT buffer, RNA was extracted with DNase-treated RNeasy Micro or Mini kits, with the choice depending on cell number. Each cell subset was processed on its own to prevent cross-contamination, while patient and healthy donor samples were processed together. The immunoSEQ multiplex PCR was used to amplify TCRB sequences from cDNA, yielding 87-bp fragments that span the CDR3 region. Amplicons were sequenced on the Illumina HiSeq platform. In the authors' own workflow: Synthetic template baselines were used to correct PCR bias computationally, reads within Hamming distance 2 were collapsed together, and singletons that could not be merged were discarded. Reads were aligned against IMGT to assign V, D and J genes, CDR3 length and insertions or deletions at six rearrangement sites. Within each subset, clonotype counts were normalized to sorted cell number, and only after that were true diversity and Gini coefficients computed with the tcR R package. The overlap coefficient, calculated on TCRB nucleotide sequences, was used to quantify repertoire sharing. As a proxy for the pre-selection repertoire, out-of-frame TCRB sequences from naive cells were analyzed. In TCRdb, the immuneACCESS table is reduced to in-frame sequences with V and J assigned. These tables do not hold every clone; where another copy was compared, an unresolved V gene accounts for under half, and the others remain unexplained. D and trimming were read from the DNA, whereas the V and J calls and clone size are those reported in that table. This sample gives fewer than 650,000 clones in total; around 16% of them show up just once. Of the sample, 0.093% is held by the ten largest clones.

Each donor gave one peripheral blood draw, averaging around 120 mL, which was collected into heparinised tubes. A BD FACSAria II and a panel including CD45RO, CCR7, CD25, CD127, CD95 and CD27 were used to sort naive, central memory, regulatory and stem cell-like memory CD4+ T cells. Every sorted population had a purity above 98%. PBMCs were separated immediately by Lymphoprep density gradient centrifugation and were stained directly, without being cultured. So that batch effects would be minimized, each experiment stained and sorted samples in pairs, pairing one healthy donor with one patient. The CDR3 goes from the cysteine to the phenylalanine over 17 residues. Left in the record is the CDR3 DNA by itself, 51 bases read in frame from the first base. The germline V gene (reference sequence) gives CDR1 as MNHEY and CDR2 as SMNVEV. V was cut back by 5 bases and J by 0 bases, leaving a gap of 19 bases between them.

A note on this clone: Its antigen is still unknown. No base quality information exists; no much larger clone differs at one position.

The clonotype comes from a man between 18 and 29 years old in good health. Material for sequencing was naive CD4+ T cells from blood. Sample cell subset or site, as interpreted from the label and publication: true naive CD4+ T cells. The chain is encoded by TRBV27 joined to TRBJ2-5; the D segment cannot be called with confidence. This receptor carries the CDR3 CASSPDPIRTYQETQYF. The bases read TGTGCCAGCAGTCCAGATCCCATCAGGACCTACCAAGAGACCCAGTACTTC.